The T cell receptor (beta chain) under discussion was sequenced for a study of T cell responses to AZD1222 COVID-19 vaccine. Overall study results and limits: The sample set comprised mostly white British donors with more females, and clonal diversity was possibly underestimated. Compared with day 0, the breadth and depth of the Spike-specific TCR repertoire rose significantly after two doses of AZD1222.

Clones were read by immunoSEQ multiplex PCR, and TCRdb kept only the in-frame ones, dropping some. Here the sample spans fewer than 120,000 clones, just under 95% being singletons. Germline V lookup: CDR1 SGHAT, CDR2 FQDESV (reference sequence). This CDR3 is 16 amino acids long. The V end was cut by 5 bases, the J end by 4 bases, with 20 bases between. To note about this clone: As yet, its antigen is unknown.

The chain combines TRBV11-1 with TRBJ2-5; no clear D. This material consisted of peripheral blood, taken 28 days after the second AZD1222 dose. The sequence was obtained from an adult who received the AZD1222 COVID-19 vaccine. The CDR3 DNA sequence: TGTGCCAGCAGCAAGGCCCGATCCGCTTGGGGAGAGACCCAGTACTTC. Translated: CASSKARSAWGETQYF. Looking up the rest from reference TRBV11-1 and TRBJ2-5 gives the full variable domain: EAEVAQSPRYKITEKSQAVAFWCDPISGHATLYWYRQILGQGPELLVQFQDESVVDDSQLPKDRFSAERLKGVDSTLKIQPAELGDSAMYLCASSKARSAWGETQYFGPGTRLLVL.